Listed below are T cell receptor beta chains from one sample, sequenced in a study of cytomegalovirus exposure and HLA in healthy donors. TCRdb keeps only in-frame clones here, not all; method: immunoSEQ multiplex PCR. The sample carries more than 60,000 clones, around 97% recorded once. Input material: PBMCs. The receptors were sampled from a young woman in good health and CMV-seropositive. CDR3s include the opening cysteine and the closing phenylalanine or tryptophan. D genes are given only for firm matches. Size is omitted from some rows. Given values are once, few, many or a class for expanded clones.

j_call clone_size v_call d_call cdr3_aa cdr3_nt
TRBJ2-2 once TRBV9 . CASSVDLMGLNTGELFF TGTGCCAGCAGCGTAGATTTAATGGGGCTAAACACCGGGGAGCTGTTTTTT
TRBJ2-5 once TRBV4-1 TRBD2 CASSQGRAGAWEETQYF TGCGCCAGCAGCCAGGGCCGCGCGGGAGCTTGGGAAGAGACCCAGTACTTC
TRBJ2-7 . TRBV19 . CASSIEVGRVEQYF TGTGCCAGTAGTATAGAGGTCGGCAGGGTCGAGCAGTACTTC
TRBJ2-7 . TRBV10-3 TRBD2 CAISTAGGRYEQYF TGTGCCATCAGTACAGCGGGAGGGCGGTACGAGCAGTACTTC
TRBJ1-1 few TRBV5-1 TRBD1 CASSVEGATEAFF TGCGCCAGCAGCGTGGAGGGGGCGACTGAAGCTTTCTTT
TRBJ2-3 . TRBV29-1 TRBD2 CSVEGTDGAGASEDTQYF TGCAGCGTTGAAGGGACCGACGGTGCGGGAGCTTCGGAAGATACGCAGTATTTT
TRBJ2-3 . TRBV7-3 TRBD2 CASSLAGGTTDTQYF TGTGCCAGCAGCTTAGCGGGAGGGACCACAGATACGCAGTATTTT
TRBJ1-2 . TRBV14 . CASSQARVGYGYTF TGTGCCAGCAGCCAAGCGCGGGTTGGCTATGGCTACACCTTC
TRBJ2-5 . TRBV27 TRBD2 CASRPIAGGPQETQYF TGTGCCAGCAGGCCGATAGCGGGAGGTCCCCAAGAGACCCAGTACTTC
TRBJ1-1 once TRBV28 TRBD1 CASSSPQGAPMNTEAFF TGTGCCAGCAGTTCTCCACAGGGGGCGCCCATGAACACTGAAGCTTTCTTT
TRBJ1-4 . TRBV6-1 . CASSAWAGPNEKLFF TGTGCCAGCAGTGCTTGGGCAGGGCCTAATGAAAAACTGTTTTTT
TRBJ2-1 . TRBV29-1 TRBD2 CSASGGIYNEQFF TGCAGCGCATCGGGGGGGATCTACAATGAGCAGTTCTTC
TRBJ2-5 . TRBV7-9 TRBD1 CASSTLQGGQETQYF TGTGCCAGCAGCACCCTACAGGGGGGACAAGAGACCCAGTACTTC
TRBJ1-1 . TRBV27 . CASRSAQQGHTEAFF TGTGCCAGCAGGTCGGCCCAGCAGGGGCACACTGAAGCTTTCTTT
TRBJ1-5 . TRBV5-1 . CASSLDGTGNQPQHF TGCGCCAGCAGCTTGGACGGTACGGGCAATCAGCCCCAGCATTTT
TRBJ1-4 . TRBV28 TRBD1 CASGNSGGRFF TGTGCCAGCGGAAATTCAGGGGGCCGGTTTTTT
TRBJ2-7 . TRBV6-1 TRBD1 CASRAWTGGSYEQYF TGTGCCAGCAGGGCTTGGACAGGGGGTTCCTACGAGCAGTACTTC
TRBJ1-4 . TRBV28 . CASSIVATNEKLFF TGTGCCAGCAGTATAGTTGCAACTAATGAAAAACTGTTTTTT
TRBJ2-7 . TRBV6-5 . CASSWDFRGEQYF TGTGCCAGCAGTTGGGACTTTCGGGGGGAGCAGTACTTC
TRBJ2-7 once TRBV19 TRBD2 CASRTIAGAYEQYF TGTGCCAGTAGGACTATAGCGGGAGCCTACGAGCAGTACTTC
TRBJ2-2 . TRBV6-1 . CAIRGRESGELFF TGTGCCATCAGGGGTCGGGAGTCCGGGGAGCTGTTTTTT
TRBJ2-5 . TRBV7-9 . CASSPSRTETQYF TGTGCCAGCAGCCCCTCTAGGACTGAGACCCAGTACTTC
TRBJ2-7 . TRBV28 . CASSLQKEQYF TGTGCCAGCAGTTTACAGAAAGAGCAGTACTTC
TRBJ2-7 . TRBV28 TRBD1 CASSFFGGRDRVHEQYF TGTGCCAGCAGTTTTTTTGGGGGCCGGGACAGGGTCCACGAGCAGTACTTC
TRBJ2-3 . TRBV5-4 TRBD1 CASSVGQGARTDTQYF TGTGCCAGCAGCGTGGGACAGGGGGCGCGCACAGATACGCAGTATTTT
TRBJ2-7 . TRBV6-5 . CASSYGDSGSYEQYF TGTGCCAGCAGTTACGGAGATAGCGGTTCGTACGAGCAGTACTTC
TRBJ2-7 . TRBV11-3 TRBD2 CASSPGPGGEQYF TGTGCCAGCAGCCCAGGACCGGGAGGAGAGCAGTACTTC
TRBJ2-7 . TRBV14 . CASSPPGATDEQYF TGTGCCAGCAGCCCCCCAGGGGCTACGGACGAGCAGTACTTC
TRBJ2-3 . TRBV5-4 TRBD2 CASSSKAGGPYTQYF TGTGCCAGCAGCTCCAAAGCGGGAGGGCCTTATACGCAGTATTTT
TRBJ1-1 . TRBV19 . CASVGGLNTEAFF TGTGCCAGTGTCGGGGGGCTGAACACTGAAGCTTTCTTT
TRBJ2-1 . TRBV4-1 . CASSHTLRSQAYNEQFF TGCGCCAGCAGCCATACCCTCCGATCCCAGGCCTACAATGAGCAGTTCTTC
TRBJ2-3 . TRBV7-3 . CASSLWAGPRISTDTQYF TGTGCCAGCAGCTTATGGGCTGGGCCAAGAATTAGCACAGATACGCAGTATTTT
TRBJ1-5 . TRBV6-1 . CASSQAGFTNQPQHF TGTGCCAGCAGCCAGGCAGGGTTTACCAATCAGCCCCAGCATTTT
TRBJ2-7 . TRBV6-5 . CASNRGQQYEQYF TGTGCCAGCAATCGAGGACAGCAATACGAGCAGTACTTC
TRBJ2-7 . TRBV12-5 . CASGLVPGYHEQYF TGTGCTAGTGGTTTGGTCCCAGGGTACCACGAGCAGTACTTC
TRBJ2-7 . TRBV20-1 TRBD1 CSAITGDQYF TGCAGTGCTATTACAGGGGATCAGTACTTC